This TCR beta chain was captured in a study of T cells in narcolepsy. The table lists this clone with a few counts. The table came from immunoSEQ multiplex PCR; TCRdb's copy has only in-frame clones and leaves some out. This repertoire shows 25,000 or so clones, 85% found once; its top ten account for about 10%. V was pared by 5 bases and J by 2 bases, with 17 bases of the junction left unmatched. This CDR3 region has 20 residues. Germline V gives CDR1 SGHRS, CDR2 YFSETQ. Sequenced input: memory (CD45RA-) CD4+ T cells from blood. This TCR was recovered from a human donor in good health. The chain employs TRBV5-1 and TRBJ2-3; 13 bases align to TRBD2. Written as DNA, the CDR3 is TGCGCCAGCAGGGTCTCCCATGCCGGGACTAGCGGGATGTACACAGATACGCAGTATTTT. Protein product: CASRVSHAGTSGMYTDTQYF.